The 8 T cell receptor beta chains below were found in one sample sequenced in a study of PD-1 blockade in classical Hodgkin lymphoma. Measured with immunoSEQ multiplex PCR; TCRdb has only the in-frame clones, and not every one. The table has about 33,000 clones, under 75% seen once. Time point defined: cycle 4 day 1 (C4D1), after 6 weeks of nivolumab. Relapses following autologous stem cell transplantation were seen in all patients, with brentuximab vedotin exposure varying. Sequenced material: peripheral blood mononuclear cells (PBMCs), taken before the fourth cycle of nivolumab. These receptors originate from a human donor with classical Hodgkin lymphoma.

The gene calls are TRBV4-1 and TRBJ2-1; the D gene is possibly TRBD2 (6 bases). CDR1 is MGHRA and CDR2 is YSYEKL in the germline V gene. The germline V and J ends were trimmed by 3 bases and 1 base, with 10 bases remaining between them. The CDR3 contains 15 residues. The CDR3 DNA reads as TGCGCCAGCAGCCAGCGGGAAAGTTCCTACAATGAGCAGTTCTTC. It encodes CASSQRESSYNEQFF.

V and J are TRBV18 and TRBJ2-7; possibly TRBD2 for D (7 bases). The ends were cut back, 3 bases at V and 5 bases at J, with 26 bases in the middle. This CDR3 is 18 amino acids long. Germline CDR1 is KGHSH and CDR2 is LQKENI. The DNA for the CDR3 is TGTGCCAGCTCACCGATGCCGCTCGGGGGGACATTCAACGACGAGCAGTACTTC. Encoded protein: CASSPMPLGGTFNDEQYF. Full variable domain (rest looked up from reference TRBV18 and TRBJ2-7): NAGVMQNPRHLVRRRGQEARLRCSPMKGHSHVYWYRQLPEEGLKFMVYLQKENIIDESGMPKERFSAEFPKEGPSILRIQQVVRGDSAAYFCASSPMPLGGTFNDEQYFGPGTRLTVT.

This sequence joins TRBV29-1 and TRBJ1-5, with unresolved D. The CDR3 extends over 17 amino acids. V lost 5 bases to trimming and J lost 0 bases, with 20 bases between them. Germline V gives CDR1 SQVTM, CDR2 ANQGSEA. CDR3 nucleotide sequence: TGCAGCGTTCCGGTCTCGGCCTCGGGGAATAGCAATCAGCCCCAGCATTTT. It yields the protein CSVPVSASGNSNQPQHF.

The rearrangement uses TRBV7-3 and TRBJ2-2; 7 bases are a match to TRBD1. The CDR3 runs 14 residues. CDR1 is SGHTA, CDR2 FQGTGA, per germline. V lost 6 bases, J lost 8 bases, and 9 bases stayed unmatched. The DNA for the CDR3 is TGTGCCAGCAGAAGACAGGGACGATCGGGGGAGCTGTTTTTT. This codes for CASRRQGRSGELFF.

The chain has TRBV19 and TRBJ2-3; a possible D gene is TRBD1 (6 bases). The CDR3 spans 14 residues. The V and J ends lost 1 base and 3 bases respectively, with 8 bases between them. Germline-derived CDR1 and CDR2 are LNHDA and SQIVND (reference sequence). In DNA form, the CDR3 reads TGTGCCAGTAGTATAGTTCAGGGGACAGATACGCAGTATTTT. It codes for CASSIVQGTDTQYF.

Details on this clone: An end of the junction does not agree with germline; a read error may underlie this. Other DNA sequences in the sample encode the same CDR3. J is TRBJ1-3 and V is TRBV6-5; no clear D gene. Germline values: CDR1 MNHEY, CDR2 SVGAGI. CDR3 length: 16 amino acids. The CDR3 bases are TGTGCCAGCAGTTACTCCTCCTCCTCCTGGGGAAATACCATATATTTT. Translating gives CASSYSSSSWGNTIYF.

The rearrangement joins TRBV9 to TRBJ2-1; the D is unclear. The CDR3 has 14 residues. CDR1 SGDLS and CDR2 YYNGEE come from the germline V gene. Trimming stripped 0 bases from V and 6 bases from J, with 10 bases between. The CDR3 loop reads CASSVGVLSNEQFF. As DNA, the CDR3 is TGTGCCAGCAGCGTAGGAGTATTGAGCAATGAGCAGTTCTTC.

V and J are TRBV19 and TRBJ2-1; D tentatively fits TRBD1 or TRBD2 (5 bases each). CDR1 and CDR2 (germline): LNHDA, SQIVND (reference sequence). This CDR3 has 15 amino acids. V dropped 4 bases and J dropped 0 bases, with 10 bases sitting between them. The CDR3 DNA follows: TGTGCCAGTAGTACTTCCGGGACCTCCTACAATGAGCAGTTCTTC. Translated, it gives CASSTSGTSYNEQFF.